This T cell receptor (beta chain) was retrieved from a study of beta chain features in type 1 diabetes (dated by TCRdb to the late 2010s). Notes on the research overall: Mean age, gender distribution, total cell number and subset yield were not different between patients and healthy donors. A total of approximately 100 million sorted cells were examined across all samples, and the number of cells per subset was strongly correlated with RNA yield. The study compared the TCRB repertoires of sorted circulating CD4+ T cell subsets in recently diagnosed type 1 diabetes patients with those in matched healthy donors. Regulatory and stem cell-like memory subsets were isolated from only 8 patients and roughly 8 healthy donors, whereas naive and central memory subsets came from all 28 donors. Overall study results and their limits: At VDJ recombination sites, patients with type 1 diabetes made fewer insertions and deleted more nucleotides, a pattern implying thymic rearrangement abnormalities. Because cDNA was sequenced instead of genomic DNA, highly expressing activated cells could be over-represented, though the groups showed no difference in activation or CD3 levels. Only small numbers of individuals were included in the HLA sub-analyses, which left unresolved whether HLA type had any influence on TCRB rearrangement. The naive, central memory and regulatory TCRB repertoires appeared to resemble one another more closely among patients than among healthy donors. A moderate but significant shortening of TCRB CDR3 length was observed in type 1 diabetes patients in all four CD4+ subsets. Shorter templates might have been favored by PCR, but patient and control samples were amplified and corrected together, so both groups would have been affected equally by any skew.

About this clone itself: Its antigen is still unknown. Base qualities are not recorded, but no much larger clone differs from it by a single base.

V and J are trimmed by 2 bases and 5 bases, and the gene matches miss 9 bases of the junction. From the cysteine up to the phenylalanine, the CDR3 has a length of 17 residues. The sequence is cut down to CDR3 DNA, 51 bases in frame from base 1. CDR1 and CDR2, looked up from the germline V gene, are SGHTA and FQGNSA. Each donor gave one peripheral blood draw, approximately 0.11 L on average, collected into heparinised tubes. Using a panel that included CD45RO, CCR7, CD25, CD127, CD95 and CD27, naive, central memory, regulatory and stem cell-like memory CD4+ T cells were sorted on a BD FACSAria II. Purity was above 95% for every sorted population. PBMCs were isolated immediately by Lymphoprep density gradient centrifugation and stained directly without culture. Samples were stained and sorted in pairs, with one healthy donor and one patient per experiment, so that batch effects were minimized. The entire amount of isolated RNA was reverse transcribed using the High Capacity cDNA Reverse Transcription Kit, so the sequenced TCRB transcripts were expressed ones. Naive, central memory and regulatory T cell samples underwent deep immunoSEQ sequencing, averaging roughly 3.5 million total reads per sample. Sorted cells were lysed in RLT buffer and RNA was extracted with DNase-treated RNeasy Micro or Mini kits, depending on cell number. Each cell subset was processed on its own to prevent cross-contamination, while patient and healthy donor samples were processed together. The immunoSEQ multiplex PCR was used to amplify TCRB sequences from cDNA, yielding 87-bp fragments that span the CDR3 region. The amplicons were sequenced using the Illumina HiSeq platform. The paper's processing steps were these. PCR bias was corrected computationally using synthetic template baselines, and reads within Hamming distance 2 were collapsed, with unmergeable singletons discarded. By aligning reads against IMGT, V, D and J genes, CDR3 length, and insertions or deletions at six rearrangement sites were assigned. Within each subset, clonotype counts were normalized to the number of sorted cells before true diversity and Gini coefficients were calculated with the tcR R package. Repertoire sharing was quantified using the overlap coefficient calculated on TCRB nucleotide sequences. TCRdb took over this immuneACCESS table, retaining in-frame rearrangements with V and J assigned. Such tables are incomplete; in checked studies, under half of the missing clones stem from an unresolved V gene, and the remainder is unexplained. The V and J calls and clone size are taken from that table; D and trimming were inferred from the DNA. The sample profile shows roughly 300,000 clones; 9.3% of them were found once. The ten largest clones capture around 1% of the sample.

The V and J genes are TRBV7-2 and TRBJ2-2, with 9 bases matching TRBD2. The sample comprised central memory CD4+ T cells from blood. The receptor was isolated from a man aged 25-45 years with type 1 diabetes. The DNA sequence is TGTGCCAGCAGCTTATTGGGACTAAGCGGGGGGACCGGGGAGCTGTTTTTT. Its translation reads: CASSLLGLSGGTGELFF.